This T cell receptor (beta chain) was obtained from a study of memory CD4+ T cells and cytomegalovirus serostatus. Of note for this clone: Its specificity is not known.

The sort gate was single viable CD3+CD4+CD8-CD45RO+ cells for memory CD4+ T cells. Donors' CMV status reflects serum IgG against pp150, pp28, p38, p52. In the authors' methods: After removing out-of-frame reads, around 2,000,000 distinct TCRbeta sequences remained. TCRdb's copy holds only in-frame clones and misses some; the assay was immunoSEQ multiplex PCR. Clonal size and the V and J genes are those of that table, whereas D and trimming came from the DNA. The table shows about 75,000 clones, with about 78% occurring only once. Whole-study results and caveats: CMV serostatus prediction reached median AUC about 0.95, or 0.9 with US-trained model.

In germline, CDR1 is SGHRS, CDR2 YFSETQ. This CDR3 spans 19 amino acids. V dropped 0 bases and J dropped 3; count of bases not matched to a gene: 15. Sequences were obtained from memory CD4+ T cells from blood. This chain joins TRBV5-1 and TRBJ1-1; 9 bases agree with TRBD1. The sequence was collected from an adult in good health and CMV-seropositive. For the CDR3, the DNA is TGCGCCAGCAGCTTGGCCCCACAGGGGGCGCGGAGAGGGGACACTGAAGCTTTCTTT. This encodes CASSLAPQGARRGDTEAFF.